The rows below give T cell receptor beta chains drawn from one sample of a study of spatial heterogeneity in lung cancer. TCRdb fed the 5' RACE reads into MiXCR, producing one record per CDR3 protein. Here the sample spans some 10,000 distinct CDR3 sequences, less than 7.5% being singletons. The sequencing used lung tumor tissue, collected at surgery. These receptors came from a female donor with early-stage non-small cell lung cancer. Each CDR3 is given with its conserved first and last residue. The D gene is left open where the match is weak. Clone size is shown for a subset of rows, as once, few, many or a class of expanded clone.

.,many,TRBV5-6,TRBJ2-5,CASSLAAAKKTQYF,TGTGCCAGCAGCTTGGCAGCCGCTAAGAAGACCCAGTACTTC
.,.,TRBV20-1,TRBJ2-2,CSARDSRFTNTGELFF,TGCAGTGCTAGAGATTCACGCTTTACGAACACCGGGGAGCTGTTTTTT
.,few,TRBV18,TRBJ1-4,CASSPTGPATNEKLFF,TGTGCCAGCTCACCAACGGGCCCTGCAACTAATGAAAAACTGTTTTTT
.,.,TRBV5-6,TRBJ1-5,CASSSWTFNNQPQHF,TGTGCCAGCAGCTCGTGGACCTTTAACAATCAGCCCCAGCATTTT
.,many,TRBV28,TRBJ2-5,CASRTSQETQYF,TGTGCCAGCCGGACCTCCCAAGAGACCCAGTACTTC
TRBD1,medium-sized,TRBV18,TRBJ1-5,CASSQDRGVNQPQHF,TGTGCCAGCTCACAAGACAGGGGTGTCAATCAGCCCCAGCATTTT
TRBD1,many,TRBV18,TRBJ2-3,CASSPTGQGSDTQYF,TGTGCCAGCTCACCAACGGGACAGGGTTCAGATACGCAGTATTTT
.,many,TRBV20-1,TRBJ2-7,CSASKPTSSYEQYF,TGCAGTGCTAGTAAACCGACTAGTTCCTACGAGCAGTACTTC
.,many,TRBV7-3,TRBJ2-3,CASSNTSAGATTDTQYF,TGTGCCAGCAGTAACACCTCGGCGGGGGCGACCACAGATACGCAGTATTTT
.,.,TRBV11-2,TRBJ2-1,CASSLGLHNEQFF,TGTGCCAGCAGCTTAGGACTCCACAATGAGCAGTTCTTC
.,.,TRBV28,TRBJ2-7,CASSRDTFYEQYF,TGTGCCTCTTCCCGGGACACCTTCTACGAGCAGTACTTC
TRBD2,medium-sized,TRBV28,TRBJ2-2,CASSLIQRGGSAGELFF,TGTGCCAGCAGTTTGATACAGCGGGGGGGTTCCGCCGGGGAGCTGTTTTTT